The T cell receptor beta chain under discussion was sequenced for a study of shared T cell receptors in the human thymus. The CDR3 loop spans 15 amino acids. V was trimmed by 0 bases and J by 1 base, leaving 10 bases between them. CDR1 is MNHEY, CDR2 SMNVEV, per germline (reference sequence). Here immunoSEQ multiplex PCR was the method, and the copy in TCRdb shows in-frame clones only, minus some. The sample has hundreds of thousands of clones; 95% are singletons. This sequence joins TRBV27 and TRBJ2-7, with D possibly TRBD1 on 5 matching bases. This clonotype originated in a human donor. The specimen sequenced was thymocytes. The CDR3: CASSLSGHKSYEQYF. CDR3 coding DNA: TGTGCCAGCAGTTTATCGGGGCACAAATCCTACGAGCAGTACTTC.